The rows below give T cell receptor beta chains drawn from one sample of a study of cytomegalovirus exposure and HLA in healthy donors. The repertoire was sequenced with immunoSEQ multiplex PCR; TCRdb's copy has only in-frame clones and lacks some. The sample contains under 70,000 clones, around 86% of which appear only once. Material for sequencing was PBMCs. These receptors were taken from a woman in her 30s in good health and CMV-seronegative. Each CDR3 is given with its conserved first and last residue. A D gene is named only where the DNA matches it firmly. Clone size, where shown, is once, few, many, or a class for clones that have expanded.

>TRBJ2-5|NA|NA|TRBV6-6
CASSYGRGETQYF
TGTGCCAGCAGTTACGGGAGGGGGGAGACCCAGTACTTC
>TRBJ2-3|NA|NA|TRBV11-3
CASSLGGSTDTQYF
TGTGCCAGCAGCTTAGGGGGCAGCACAGATACGCAGTATTTT
>TRBJ2-3|NA|NA|TRBV7-9
CASSSLFRQGDTQYF
TGTGCCAGCAGCTCCCTGTTTAGGCAGGGAGATACGCAGTATTTT
>TRBJ2-3|NA|TRBD2|TRBV6-5
CASSGTSGRWDTQYF
TGTGCCAGCAGTGGAACTAGCGGGAGATGGGATACGCAGTATTTT
>TRBJ1-1|NA|TRBD1|TRBV5-8
CARLRQGARNTEAFF
TGTGCCAGGCTTCGACAGGGGGCGAGAAACACTGAAGCTTTCTTT
>TRBJ1-5|NA|NA|TRBV7-2
CASSQKGNQPQHF
TGTGCCAGCAGCCAAAAGGGGAATCAGCCCCAGCATTTT
>TRBJ1-3|NA|TRBD1|TRBV19
CASTLRGRGQYGNTIYF
TGTGCCAGTACCCTAAGGGGCAGGGGGCAGTATGGAAACACCATATATTTT
>TRBJ2-2|NA|NA|TRBV29-1
CSVAAGPNTGELFF
TGCAGCGTTGCGGCAGGGCCCAACACCGGGGAGCTGTTTTTT
>TRBJ2-5|NA|TRBD1|TRBV19
CASSIFGTGGAKTQYF
TGTGCCAGTAGTATCTTCGGGACAGGGGGCGCGAAGACCCAGTACTTC
>TRBJ2-3|NA|TRBD2|TRBV5-4
CAIPTAGRATDTQYF
TGTGCCATCCCGACCGCCGGGAGGGCCACAGATACGCAGTATTTT
>TRBJ2-1|NA|NA|TRBV6-4
CASRAAGASYNEQFF
TGTGCCAGCAGGGCAGCGGGTGCGTCCTACAATGAGCAGTTCTTC
>TRBJ2-1|NA|TRBD1|TRBV5-4
CASSQTYGTGRNEQFF
TGTGCCAGCAGCCAGACCTATGGGACAGGGAGGAATGAGCAGTTCTTC
>TRBJ2-3|NA|TRBD2|TRBV10-2
CASTGAGGPGTDTQYF
TGCGCCAGCACCGGAGCGGGAGGGCCGGGCACAGATACGCAGTATTTT
>TRBJ2-6|few|NA|TRBV6-1
CASSEPGTGANVLTF
TGTGCCAGCAGTGAACCGGGGACTGGGGCCAACGTCCTGACTTTC
>TRBJ2-7|medium-sized|NA|TRBV6-1
CASSELAGKYEQYF
TGTGCCAGCAGTGAGCTAGCTGGGAAGTACGAGCAGTACTTC
>TRBJ2-4|NA|TRBD1|TRBV4-1
CASSQAGTGLFIQYF
TGCGCCAGCAGCCAAGCCGGGACAGGTCTTTTCATTCAGTACTTC
>TRBJ1-1|NA|NA|TRBV11-3
CASSGGGAAEAFF
TGTGCCAGCAGCGGAGGGGGGGCAGCTGAAGCTTTCTTT
>TRBJ2-1|NA|TRBD1|TRBV5-1
CASRRGTDSYNEQFF
TGCGCCAGCAGAAGGGGGACAGACTCCTACAATGAGCAGTTCTTC
>TRBJ1-1|NA|NA|TRBV30
CAWRALAETEAFF
TGTGCCTGGAGGGCTCTAGCGGAGACTGAAGCTTTCTTT
>TRBJ2-2|NA|TRBD2|TRBV11-3
CASSLGRTSLTGELFF
TGTGCCAGCAGCTTGGGTCGGACTAGTCTAACCGGGGAGCTGTTTTTT
>TRBJ2-2|NA|TRBD1|TRBV9
CASSPWDSPRGELFF
TGTGCCAGCAGCCCATGGGACAGCCCTAGGGGGGAGCTGTTTTTT
>TRBJ2-1|NA|TRBD2|TRBV19
CASSTALAGTHNEQFF
TGTGCCAGTAGTACCGCTCTAGCGGGCACCCACAATGAGCAGTTCTTC
>TRBJ2-5|NA|TRBD2|TRBV6-1
CASTREAQETQYF
TGTGCCAGCACACGGGAGGCCCAAGAGACCCAGTACTTC
>TRBJ2-4|NA|TRBD2|TRBV4-3
CASSQDRGGLAGSLNIQYF
TGCGCCAGCAGCCAAGATAGGGGGGGACTAGCGGGTTCGTTAAACATTCAGTACTTC
>TRBJ1-1|NA|TRBD1|TRBV7-9
CSSSADRGPNTEAFF
TGTTCCAGCAGCGCAGACAGGGGACCGAACACTGAAGCTTTCTTT
>TRBJ2-3|NA|TRBD2|TRBV7-3
CASSLTGTSGASTDTQYF
TGTGCCAGCAGCTTAACCGGGACTAGCGGAGCTAGCACAGATACGCAGTATTTT
>TRBJ2-3|NA|TRBD2|TRBV7-2
CASSLGASGSIADTQYF
TGTGCCAGCAGCTTAGGCGCCAGCGGGAGCATCGCAGATACGCAGTATTTT
>TRBJ2-2|NA|TRBD1|TRBV5-6
CASSSTGDRGELFF
TGTGCCAGCAGCTCGACAGGGGATAGGGGGGAGCTGTTTTTT
>TRBJ2-3|NA|TRBD2|TRBV7-3
CASSRMAGDPDTQYF
TGTGCCAGCAGTCGGATGGCGGGAGACCCAGATACGCAGTATTTT
>TRBJ2-7|once|NA|TRBV7-8
CASSPSGLYEQYF
TGTGCCAGCAGCCCCAGTGGGCTCTACGAGCAGTACTTC
>TRBJ2-7|NA|TRBD2|TRBV13
CASSRGLAGSYEQYF
TGTGCCAGCAGCAGGGGACTAGCGGGCTCCTACGAGCAGTACTTC
>TRBJ2-5|NA|NA|TRBV7-9
CSSSPPVREETQYF
TGTTCCAGCAGCCCACCCGTTCGGGAGGAGACCCAGTACTTC
>TRBJ2-5|NA|TRBD1|TRBV2
CASSAGTGGFQETQYF
TGTGCCAGCAGTGCCGGGACAGGGGGTTTCCAAGAGACCCAGTACTTC
>TRBJ1-1|NA|TRBD1|TRBV29-1
CSVGDRDGAFF
TGCAGCGTTGGGGACAGGGATGGAGCTTTCTTT
>TRBJ2-3|NA|NA|TRBV6-5
CASVGGSQPDTQYF
TGTGCCAGCGTCGGAGGGTCGCAACCAGATACGCAGTATTTT
>TRBJ1-5|NA|NA|TRBV7-9
CASSLYRGGSNQPQHF
TGTGCCAGCAGCTTATATCGGGGAGGCAGCAATCAGCCCCAGCATTTT
>TRBJ1-5|NA|TRBD1|TRBV19
CASRAGTGYQPQHF
TGTGCCAGTAGGGCCGGGACAGGGTATCAGCCCCAGCATTTT
>TRBJ1-1|NA|NA|TRBV28
CASSLIGPGWSFF
TGTGCCAGCAGTTTAATCGGTCCAGGGTGGTCTTTCTTT
>TRBJ1-2|once|NA|TRBV28
CASSGQLSNYGYTF
TGTGCCAGCAGTGGACAGTTATCTAACTATGGCTACACCTTC
>TRBJ1-5|NA|TRBD1|TRBV19
CASSIHPRQGGYQPQHF
TGTGCCAGTAGTATCCACCCCCGACAGGGGGGATATCAGCCCCAGCATTTT
>TRBJ2-5|NA|NA|TRBV19
CASRDGGGSPETQYF
TGTGCCAGTAGAGATGGGGGCGGGAGCCCAGAGACCCAGTACTTC
>TRBJ2-5|NA|NA|TRBV5-1
CASSLALAQKETQYF
TGCGCCAGCAGCTTGGCTCTAGCGCAGAAAGAGACCCAGTACTTC
>TRBJ2-3|NA|TRBD2|TRBV4-1
CASSLLAGGGSDTQYF
TGCGCCAGCAGCCTCCTAGCGGGAGGCGGGTCAGATACGCAGTATTTT
>TRBJ2-7|once|TRBD2|TRBV7-9
CASILSSGTSGKFYEQYF
TGTGCCAGCATCTTATCCTCCGGGACTAGCGGGAAATTCTACGAGCAGTACTTC
>TRBJ1-5|NA|NA|TRBV28
CASSFGDSNQPQHF
TGTGCCAGCAGTTTCGGGGATAGCAATCAGCCCCAGCATTTT